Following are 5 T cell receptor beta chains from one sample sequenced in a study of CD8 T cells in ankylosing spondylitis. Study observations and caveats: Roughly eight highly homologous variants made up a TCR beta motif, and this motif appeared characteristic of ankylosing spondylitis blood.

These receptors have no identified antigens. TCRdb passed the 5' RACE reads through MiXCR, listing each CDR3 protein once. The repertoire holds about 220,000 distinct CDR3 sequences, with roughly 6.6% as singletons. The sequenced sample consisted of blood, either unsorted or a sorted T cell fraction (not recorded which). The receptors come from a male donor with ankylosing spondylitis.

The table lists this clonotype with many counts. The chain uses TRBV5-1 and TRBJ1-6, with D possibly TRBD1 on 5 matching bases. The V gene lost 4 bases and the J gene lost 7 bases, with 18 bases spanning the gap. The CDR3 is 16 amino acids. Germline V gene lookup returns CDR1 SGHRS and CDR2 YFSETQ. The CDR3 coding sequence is TGCGCCAGCAGCCTCTACCCGGGGACCCGAAATTCACCCCTCCACTTT. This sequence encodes CASSLYPGTRNSPLHF.

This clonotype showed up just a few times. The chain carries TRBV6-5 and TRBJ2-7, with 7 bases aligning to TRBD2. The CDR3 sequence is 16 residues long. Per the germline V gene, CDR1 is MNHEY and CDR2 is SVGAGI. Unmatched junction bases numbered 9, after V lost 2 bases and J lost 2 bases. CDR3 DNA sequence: TGTGCCAGCAGTTACGGGGCTAGCGGCGTTACCTACGAGCAGTACTTC. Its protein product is CASSYGASGVTYEQYF.

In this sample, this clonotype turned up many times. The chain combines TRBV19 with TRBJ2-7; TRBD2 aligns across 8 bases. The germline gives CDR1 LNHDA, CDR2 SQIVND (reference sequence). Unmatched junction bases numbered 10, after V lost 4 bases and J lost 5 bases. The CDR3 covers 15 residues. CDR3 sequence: CASSRGAGELHEQYF. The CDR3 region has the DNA TGTGCCAGTAGTAGGGGAGCGGGAGAATTGCACGAGCAGTACTTC.

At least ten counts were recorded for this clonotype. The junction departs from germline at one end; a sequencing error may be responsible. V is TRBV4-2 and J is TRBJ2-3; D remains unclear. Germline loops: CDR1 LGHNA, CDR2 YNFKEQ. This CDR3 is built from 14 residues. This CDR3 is CASSEEVHTDTQYF. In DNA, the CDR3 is TGTGCCAGCAGCGAAGAGGTACACACAGATACGCAGTATTTT.

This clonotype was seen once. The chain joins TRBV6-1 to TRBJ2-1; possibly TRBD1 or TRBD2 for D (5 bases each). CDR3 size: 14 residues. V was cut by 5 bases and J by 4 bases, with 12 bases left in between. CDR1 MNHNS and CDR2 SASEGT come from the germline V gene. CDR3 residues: CASSIRDQYNEQFF. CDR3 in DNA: TGTGCCAGCAGTATCCGGGACCAATACAATGAGCAGTTCTTC.